These 26 T cell receptor beta chains were sequenced from one sample in a study of Ad26.COV2.S vaccination and SARS-CoV-2 variants. Treatment of the sample: roughly 19 received Ad26.COV2.S at low or high dose, single or two shots; 5 received placebo; per-sample allocation not given. Sampling was performed 63 days after the first vaccine or placebo injection. Assay: immunoSEQ multiplex PCR; the TCRdb copy retains only in-frame clones and omits some. This sample has about 680,000 clones, with roughly 90% found just once. This specimen was peripheral blood, taken in a trial of Ad26.COV2.S vaccine versus placebo. The origin of the receptors is a person aged 18-65 years who received the Ad26.COV2.S COVID-19 vaccine or a placebo.

V and J are TRBV5-1 and TRBJ2-2, with 8 positions matching TRBD2. Germline V CDR1 and CDR2: SGHRS, YFSETQ. This CDR3 comprises 16 residues. With 6 bases clipped from V and 3 bases from J, the junction kept 10 bases outside the gene matches. The CDR3 here is CASTPQAGADTGELFF. The CDR3 DNA follows: TGCGCCAGCACCCCCCAAGCGGGGGCCGACACCGGGGAGCTGTTTTTT.

The chain has TRBV2 and TRBJ2-3; D is undetermined. V was shortened by 6 bases and J by 1 base, with 11 bases between the two germline ends. CDR1 and CDR2 from the germline V gene are SNHLY and FYNNEI. CDR3 length: 14 amino acids. In nucleotides, the CDR3 is TGTGCCAGCAGCCCCGCCCGGGGCACAGATACGCAGTATTTT. As protein: CASSPARGTDTQYF.

This rearrangement joins TRBV5-6 to TRBJ1-1, with D uncertain. Germline V gene sequence: CDR1 SGHDT, CDR2 YYEEEE. The CDR3 spans 16 residues. V shed 0 bases and J shed 0 bases, with 12 bases lying between them. The CDR3 protein is CASSLELELMNTEAFF. CDR3 coding DNA: TGTGCCAGCAGCTTGGAACTCGAGCTAATGAACACTGAAGCTTTCTTT.

Comments on this clone: Other DNA sequences in this specimen translate into the identical CDR3. V gene TRBV29-1 combines with J gene TRBJ1-5; D may be TRBD1 (5 bases). In germline, CDR1 is SQVTM, CDR2 ANQGSEA. Trimming left V 4 bases short and J 2 bases short, with 6 bases between. The CDR3 has 12 residues. The CDR3 spells CSVGGGNQPQHF. The CDR3 region has the DNA TGCAGCGTTGGAGGGGGCAATCAGCCCCAGCATTTT.

The chain recombines TRBV12-3 or TRBV12-4 with TRBJ2-7; 8 bases align to TRBD1. J gave up 13 bases and V 2 bases, and 7 bases lay outside the gene matches. CDR3 length: 12 amino acids. CDR3 sequence: CASSLRGQVSYF. The CDR3 coding sequence is TGTGCCAGCAGTTTACGGGGACAGGTATCCTACTTC.

About this clone itself: Different DNA sequences within this sample yield the same CDR3. The chain joins TRBV27 to TRBJ2-7; TRBD2 might be the D (5 bases). Trimming took 4 bases from V and 3 from J, leaving 10 bases between them. Germline V gene sequence: CDR1 MNHEY, CDR2 SMNVEV (reference sequence). The CDR3 runs to 13 residues. This CDR3 reads CASSSGLFYEQYF. DNA for the CDR3: TGTGCCAGCAGTTCCGGACTTTTCTACGAGCAGTACTTC.

The rearrangement joins TRBV19 to TRBJ1-6; the match to TRBD1 covers 11 bases. CDR1 is LNHDA, CDR2 SQIVND, per germline (reference sequence). The CDR3 extends over 13 amino acids. Unmatched junction bases numbered 0, after V lost 6 bases and J lost 8 bases. CDR3 residues: CASRDRGHSPLHF. The CDR3, as DNA: TGTGCCAGTAGGGACAGGGGGCATTCACCCCTCCACTTT.

The chain is built from TRBV29-1 and TRBJ2-1; 14 bases map to TRBD2. The CDR3 has 15 residues. V was pared by 7 bases and J by 7 bases, with 9 bases of the junction left unmatched. Looked up from germline, CDR1 is SQVTM and CDR2 is ANQGSEA. The DNA for the CDR3 is TGCAGCGCTCCGACTAGCGGGAGGGCAGGGAATGAGCAGTTCTTC. This gives the protein CSAPTSGRAGNEQFF.

The chain joins TRBV4-2 to TRBJ2-2, with D perhaps being TRBD1 or TRBD2 (6 bases each). Germline CDR1 and CDR2: LGHNA and YNFKEQ. CDR3 length: 17 residues. The V and J ends lost 4 bases and 2 bases respectively, with 17 bases between them. The CDR3 loop is CASSLLGGAGNTGELFF. DNA of the CDR3: TGTGCCAGCAGCCTTCTTGGGGGCGCGGGAAACACCGGGGAGCTGTTTTTT.

This clone appeared once. Other DNA sequences within the sample encode an identical CDR3. The rearrangement uses TRBV7-6 and TRBJ2-5; D gene unclear. This CDR3 is 12 amino acids long. Trimming cost V 5 bases and J 2 bases, with 6 bases left between them. The germline V gene encodes CDR1 SGHVS and CDR2 FNYEAQ. The CDR3, as DNA: TGTGCCAGCAGCAGGCAGCAAGAGACCCAGTACTTC. Encoded protein: CASSRQQETQYF.

This clone was recorded at least ten times. This chain connects TRBV6-6 to TRBJ2-1, with a weak D call TRBD2 (5 bases). Germline-derived CDR1 and CDR2 are MNHNY and SVGAGI (reference sequence). Trimming stripped 2 bases from V and 2 bases from J, with 7 bases between. The CDR3 spans 14 residues. Here the CDR3 DNA reads TGTGCCAGCAGTTACGAGGGTCCCTACAATGAGCAGTTCTTC. This codes for CASSYEGPYNEQFF.

The sample holds a few counts of this clone. DNA for the CDR3: TGTGCCAGCAGCTTAGAAACAGGGAGGATCGGCTACACCTTC. It is translated as CASSLETGRIGYTF. The chain combines TRBV11-2 with TRBJ1-2; the D gene is possibly TRBD1 (6 bases). Germline CDR1 and CDR2: SGHAT and FQNNGV. Trimming shortened V by 0 bases and J by 8 bases, and 13 bases separated the two germline ends. CDR3 size: 14 residues.

The chain joins TRBV6-1 to TRBJ2-3; D remains unclear. V lost 3 bases and J lost 9, with 13 bases in between. This CDR3 comprises 13 residues. In germline, CDR1 is MNHNS, CDR2 SASEGT. In nucleotides, the CDR3 is TGTGCCAGCAGTGACCTGACCGCTACGACGCAGTATTTT. This gives the protein CASSDLTATTQYF.

The J gene is TRBJ2-5, the V gene TRBV12-3 or TRBV12-4; 7 bases are shared with TRBD2. V lost 6 bases to trimming and J lost 3 bases; unmatched junction nucleotides: 4. The CDR3 sequence is 13 residues long. The CDR3: CASSNSGKETQYF. As DNA, the CDR3 is TGTGCCAGCAGCAACAGCGGGAAAGAGACCCAGTACTTC.

The chain recombines TRBV7-8 with TRBJ1-1, with TRBD1 identical over 7 bases. This CDR3 spans 13 amino acids. Trimming removed 0 bases from V and 10 bases from J; junction bases left unmatched: 5. CDR1 and CDR2 (germline): SGHVS, FQNEAQ. The CDR3 nucleotides read TGTGCCAGCAGCTTAGCGACAGGGTTGGTAGCTTTCTTT. It translates to CASSLATGLVAFF.

V and J are TRBV10-3 and TRBJ1-2; TRBD1 is a possible D gene (6 bases). CDR1 is ENHRY, CDR2 SYGVKD, per germline. The V end lost 6 bases, the J end lost 3 bases, and 11 bases lay between the germline ends. This CDR3 is built from 13 residues. CDR3 sequence reads: CAIRYREDYGYTF. In DNA, the CDR3 is TGTGCCATCAGGTACAGGGAGGACTATGGCTACACCTTC.

The chain is built from TRBV12-3 or TRBV12-4 and TRBJ2-7, with D perhaps given as TRBD1 or TRBD2 (5 bases each). The CDR3 is made up of 13 amino acids. V lost 3 bases, J lost 3 bases, and 9 bases lay in between. Written as DNA, the CDR3 is TGTGCCAGCAGTTTTGGGGGTTTCTACGAGCAGTACTTC. It codes for CASSFGGFYEQYF.

The chain recombines TRBV7-9 with TRBJ1-2, with 9 bases identical to TRBD1. The CDR3 totals 15 residues. V lost 5 bases, J lost 0 bases, and 4 bases stayed unmatched. Germline V CDR1 and CDR2: SEHNR, FQNEAQ (reference sequence). CDR3: CASSRGQGANYGYTF. The CDR3 region has the DNA TGTGCCAGCAGCCGGGGACAGGGAGCTAACTATGGCTACACCTTC.

V gene TRBV7-9 combines with J gene TRBJ2-4; 10 positions match TRBD2. Germline V gene data show CDR1 as SEHNR and CDR2 as FQNEAQ (reference sequence). Germline trimming cut 4 bases from V and 5 bases from J; bases unmatched to any gene: 11. The length of the CDR3 is 17 residues. The CDR3, as DNA: TGTGCCAGCAGCTCCGAAAGAGCGGGGGGGCTTCAAAACATTCAGTACTTC. Amino acids: CASSSERAGGLQNIQYF.

V and J are TRBV30 and TRBJ1-2; unclear D gene. Germline loops: CDR1 GTSNPN, CDR2 SVGIG (reference sequence). Trimming left V 1 base short and J 2 bases short, with 5 bases between. The CDR3 extends over 12 amino acids. In DNA, the CDR3 is TGTGCCTGGAGTGCCTCCAACTATGGCTACACCTTC. It encodes CAWSASNYGYTF.

This clone was counted between two and nine times. The chain combines TRBV12-3 or TRBV12-4 with TRBJ1-1, with TRBD1 as a possible D gene (5 bases). V was cut by 6 bases and J by 1 base, with 9 bases left in between. This CDR3 has 13 amino acids. The CDR3 bases are TGTGCCAGCAGCCGGGACGGGAACACTGAAGCTTTCTTT. It yields the protein CASSRDGNTEAFF.

The chain combines TRBV7-7 with TRBJ2-5, with D perhaps TRBD2 (6 bases). Germline V gene data show CDR1 as SSHAT and CDR2 as FNYEAQ (reference sequence). The CDR3 covers 15 residues. Trimming removed 5 bases at V and 5 bases at J, with 18 bases between. As DNA, the CDR3 is TGTGCCAGCAGCCTAGGCCCGGGGGTATGGGAGACCCAGTACTTC. This codes for CASSLGPGVWETQYF.

The V call is TRBV30, the J call TRBJ1-1, with D hard to call. This CDR3 is 11 amino acids long. V was shortened by 5 bases and J by 6 bases, with 10 bases between the two germline ends. Germline V gives CDR1 GTSNPN, CDR2 SVGIG (reference sequence). The CDR3 coding sequence is TGTGCCTGGTTGCTTGTGGCTGAAGCTTTCTTT. It yields the protein CAWLLVAEAFF.

A note on this clone: Other nucleotide sequences in the sample specify the same CDR3. This rearrangement joins TRBV19 to TRBJ2-1; maybe TRBD1 (6 bases). The CDR3 extends over 13 amino acids. Looked up from germline, CDR1 is LNHDA and CDR2 is SQIVND (reference sequence). With 3 bases removed from V and 5 bases from J, the gap between germline ends came to 8 bases. The CDR3 reads CASSIYRDNEQFF. The CDR3 DNA sequence: TGTGCCAGTAGTATTTACAGGGACAATGAGCAGTTCTTC.

The chain joins TRBV13 to TRBJ1-5, with D unresolved. CDR3 length: 12 amino acids. CDR1 PRHDT and CDR2 FYEKMQ come from the germline V gene (reference sequence). Deletions cut 4 bases from V and 4 bases from J, with 5 bases between. The CDR3, as DNA: TGTGCCAGCAGCTCGGCTAATCAGCCCCAGCATTTT. This sequence encodes CASSSANQPQHF.

The rearrangement links TRBV7-2 to TRBJ2-3, with 14 bases aligning to TRBD2. The CDR3 contains 16 residues. After removal of 3 bases from V and 3 bases from J, the junction contained 2 bases not matched to a gene. Germline CDR1 reads SGHTA; CDR2 reads FQGNSA. CDR3 loop: CASSFGTSGGTDTQYF. In DNA, the CDR3 is TGTGCCAGCAGCTTCGGGACTAGCGGGGGTACAGATACGCAGTATTTT.